These 24 T cell receptor beta chains share one sample of origin, sequenced in a study of identifying expanded T cells in peripheral blood. Some clones are missing from TCRdb's copy, which holds only in-frame ones; the method was immunoSEQ multiplex PCR. The sample records approximately 86,000 clones, approximately 85% being singletons. Sequencing used blood. These receptor sequences come from a person aged 18 to 70 in good health.

This clone was seen more than once but under ten times. J is TRBJ1-2 and V is TRBV6-6; 9 nucleotides match TRBD1. Germline lookup yields CDR1 MNHNY and CDR2 SVGAGI (reference sequence). J lost 12 bases, V lost 0 bases, and 11 bases had no gene match. The CDR3 totals 15 residues. CDR3 nucleotide sequence: TGTGCCAGCAGTTACTCGAGGGGACAGGGCTTATGGAACACCTTC. This translates into CASSYSRGQGLWNTF.

A single count supports this clone. This chain connects TRBV7-9 to TRBJ1-3; D gene uncertain. V dropped 2 bases and J dropped 2 bases, with 13 bases sitting between them. The CDR3 is 16 residues long. CDR1 SEHNR and CDR2 FQNEAQ come from the germline V gene (reference sequence). This chain's CDR3 is CASSLRTNLPGNTIYF. CDR3 coding DNA: TGTGCCAGCAGCTTACGTACAAACTTACCTGGAAACACCATATATTTT.

Note on this clone: An end of the junction does not agree with germline; a read error may underlie this. J is TRBJ2-7 and V is TRBV6-1; no definite D call. Germline V gives CDR1 MNHNS, CDR2 SASEGT. CDR3 length: 13 amino acids. CDR3 DNA sequence: TGCGCCAGCAGTGATTCACCTATGTACGAGCAGTACTTC. As protein: CASSDSPMYEQYF.

This chain links TRBV30 with TRBJ1-1; D unresolved. Per germline, CDR1 GTSNPN and CDR2 SVGIG (reference sequence). Trimming pared 7 bases from V and 8 bases from J, leaving 11 bases between. The length of the CDR3 is 10 residues. The CDR3 DNA is TGTGCCTACCTTGGACGGGAAGCTTTCTTT. This gives the protein CAYLGREAFF.

This clone was seen more than once but under ten times. A junction end diverges from the germline sequence, so it may reflect a read error. This chain uses TRBV5-3 with TRBJ1-6; D gene unclear. TRBV5-3 is recorded as an ORF, its role being uncertain. The CDR3 loop spans 14 amino acids. CDR3 nucleotide sequence: TGTGCCAGCAGCTTATTCGACTTTAATTCACCCCTCCACTTT. This encodes CASSLFDFNSPLHF.

A remark on this clone: The junction shows a germline mismatch at one end, possibly a read error. The V gene is TRBV6-5, the J gene TRBJ2-3; perhaps TRBD1 as D (5 bases). Germline assignment: CDR1 MNHEY and CDR2 SVGAGI. The length of the CDR3 is 14 residues. The CDR3 nucleotides are TGTGCCATCAGTGAGATGACAGGCACAGATACGCAGTATTTT. This gives the protein CAISEMTGTDTQYF.

The chain is built from TRBV29-1 and TRBJ2-2; possible D gene TRBD1, 6 bases. V was pared by 4 bases and J by 3 bases, with 15 bases between. From germline, CDR1 is SQVTM and CDR2 ANQGSEA. The CDR3 contains 15 residues. The DNA of the CDR3 is TGCAGCGTTGTGACAGGCCTTAAAGACACCGGGGAGCTGTTTTTT. This encodes CSVVTGLKDTGELFF.

CDR3 amino acids: CASSLFGTLDTQYF. The CDR3 nucleotides read TGCGCCAGCAGCTTGTTCGGGACTCTAGATACGCAGTATTTT. The V gene is TRBV5-1, the J gene TRBJ2-3; D may be TRBD2 (6 bases). Trimming left V 1 base short and J 5 bases short, with 11 bases between. Germline lookup yields CDR1 SGHRS and CDR2 YFSETQ. CDR3 length: 14 residues.

The V gene is TRBV9, the J gene TRBJ1-6; no reliable D call. CDR1 and CDR2 from the germline V gene are SGDLS and YYNGEE. The CDR3 has 13 amino acids. V was shortened by 0 bases and J by 11 bases, with 9 bases between the two germline ends. DNA of the CDR3: TGTGCCAGCAGCGTAGCTTCGGAGGCACCCCTCCACTTT. This translates into CASSVASEAPLHF.

This chain joins TRBV11-2 and TRBJ1-6; 7 positions agree with TRBD1. The trim removed 6 bases at V and 7 bases at J, leaving 6 bases unmatched. This CDR3 region has 14 residues. CDR1 SGHAT and CDR2 FQNNGV come from the germline V gene. CDR3 loop: CASRWDSPNSPLHF. CDR3 DNA sequence: TGTGCCAGCAGGTGGGACAGCCCGAATTCACCCCTCCACTTT.

This rearrangement joins TRBV6-4 to TRBJ1-1; TRBD1 matches at 7 bases. The CDR3 totals 14 residues. CDR1 is MRHNA, CDR2 SNTAGT, per germline. With 4 bases clipped from V and 8 bases from J, the junction kept 10 bases outside the gene matches. Written as DNA, the CDR3 is TGTGCCAGCAGTGTCCTATTAAACAGGGGAGAAGCTTTCTTT. Residues: CASSVLLNRGEAFF.

The chain combines TRBV18 with TRBJ1-1; D might be TRBD1 (5 bases). Germline values: CDR1 KGHSH, CDR2 LQKENI. V lost 3 bases to trimming and J lost 4 bases, with 12 bases between them. This CDR3 has 14 amino acids. CDR3 bases: TGTGCCAGCTCACCCTCGAGGGGTGGCACTGAAGCTTTCTTT. This sequence encodes CASSPSRGGTEAFF.

V and J are TRBV15 and TRBJ1-1; D call uncertain. The CDR3 covers 15 residues. V was pared by 7 bases and J by 3 bases, with 18 bases between. CDR1 is LNHNV, CDR2 YYDKDF, per germline (reference sequence). The CDR3 DNA reads as TGTGCCACCAAGGGTTACGGGGTGAGGGACACTGAAGCTTTCTTT. It translates to CATKGYGVRDTEAFF.

This clone is a singleton in its sample. This rearrangement joins TRBV15 to TRBJ2-7, with TRBD2 matching 8 bases. The trim removed 0 bases at V and 4 bases at J, leaving 11 bases unmatched. Germline lookup yields CDR1 LNHNV and CDR2 YYDKDF (reference sequence). This CDR3 comprises 17 residues. CDR3 protein: CATSRDPYASGLYEQYF. CDR3 coding DNA: TGTGCCACCAGCAGAGATCCTTATGCTAGCGGGTTATACGAGCAGTACTTC.

V is TRBV2 and J is TRBJ2-7; D might be TRBD1 (5 bases). Trimming cost V 5 bases and J 0 bases, with 8 bases left between them. This CDR3 has 13 residues. CDR1 SNHLY and CDR2 FYNNEI come from the germline V gene. The CDR3 DNA reads TGTGCCAGCAGTTCACAGGACTCCTACGAGCAGTACTTC. It is translated as CASSSQDSYEQYF.

V is TRBV7-2 and J is TRBJ2-2; tentatively, D is TRBD2 (5 bases). The CDR3 is 14 amino acids. Germline lookup yields CDR1 SGHTA and CDR2 FQGNSA. Between the trimmed V and J ends, which lost 5 bases and 4 bases, there was a span of 11 bases. The CDR3 reads CASSREGGTGELFF. CDR3 bases: TGTGCCAGCAGCCGAGAGGGTGGCACCGGGGAGCTGTTTTTT. Full variable domain (remainder filled in from reference TRBV7-2 and TRBJ2-2): GAGVSQSPSNKVTEKGKDVELRCDPISGHTALYWYRQSLGQGLEFLIYFQGNSAPDKSGLPSDRFSAERTGGSVSTLTIQRTQQEDSAVYLCASSREGGTGELFFGEGSRLTVL.

This clone was found once. V usage is TRBV28 and J usage is TRBJ2-7; 8 bases align to TRBD2. Unmatched junction bases numbered 11, after V lost 6 bases and J lost 4 bases. Germline V gene data show CDR1 as MDHEN and CDR2 as SYDVKM. This CDR3 has 15 amino acids. Written as DNA, the CDR3 is TGTGCCAGCAGAGTCGGGGGGGGCGACTCTTACGAGCAGTACTTC. Its translation: CASRVGGGDSYEQYF.

This rearrangement joins TRBV6-1 to TRBJ1-1; D remains unclear. The CDR3 contains 14 residues. Deletions cut 1 base from V and 3 bases from J, with 9 bases between. Germline V lookup: CDR1 MNHNS, CDR2 SASEGT. CDR3 in DNA: TGTGCCAGCAGTGAAGTCCGGGGAGACACTGAAGCTTTCTTT. This codes for CASSEVRGDTEAFF.

The chain couples TRBV15 to TRBJ1-2; D is ambiguous. Germline-derived CDR1 and CDR2 are LNHNV and YYDKDF (reference sequence). Deletions cut 0 bases from V and 3 bases from J, with 11 bases between. The CDR3 has 15 residues. CDR3 in amino acids: CATSRDRARYYGYTF. CDR3 nucleotides: TGTGCCACCAGCAGAGATAGGGCCAGGTACTATGGCTACACCTTC.

Here the CDR3 reads CASSRDSYYTNTEAFF. The CDR3, as DNA: TGTGCCAGTAGCCGGGACAGCTACTATACAAACACTGAAGCTTTCTTT. The rearrangement uses TRBV19 and TRBJ1-1; TRBD1 matches 7 bases. The CDR3 has 16 residues. V lost 6 bases to trimming and J lost 2 bases; unmatched junction nucleotides: 12. Per germline, CDR1 LNHDA and CDR2 SQIVND (reference sequence). The full variable domain, completed using reference TRBV19 and TRBJ1-1, is DGGITQSPKYLFRKEGQNVTLSCEQNLNHDAMYWYRQDPGQGLRLIYYSQIVNDFQKGDIAEGYSVSREKKESFPLTVTSAQKNPTAFYLCASSRDSYYTNTEAFFGQGTRLTVV.

The genes are TRBV28 and TRBJ2-3; D is perhaps TRBD2 (5 bases). V lost 11 bases to trimming and J lost 1 base, with 10 bases between them. The V gene's germline CDR1 is MDHEN and CDR2 SYDVKM. The CDR3 consists of 12 residues. In DNA, the CDR3 is TGTGCCCTGTCGCGGGGCACAGATACGCAGTATTTT. It translates to CALSRGTDTQYF. Filled out from reference TRBV28 and TRBJ2-3, the complete variable domain reads DVKVTQSSRYLVKRTGEKVFLECVQDMDHENMFWYRQDPGLGLRLIYFSYDVKMKEKGDIPEGYSVSREKKERFSLILESASTNQTSMYLCALSRGTDTQYFGPGTRLTVL.

The chain has TRBV2 and TRBJ2-7; TRBD1 or TRBD2 may be the D gene (5 bases each). The CDR3 has 15 residues. The ends were cut back, 5 bases at V and 2 bases at J, with 16 bases in the middle. The germline gives CDR1 SNHLY, CDR2 FYNNEI. In DNA form, the CDR3 reads TGTGCCAGCAGTCCCCGGAGGCAGGGACCCTACGAGCAGTACTTC. Residues: CASSPRRQGPYEQYF.

This chain uses TRBV5-1 with TRBJ2-7; 7 nucleotides match TRBD1. This CDR3 comprises 17 residues. CDR1 is SGHRS and CDR2 is YFSETQ in the germline V gene. V shed 3 bases, J shed 3 bases, and the junction held 15 bases outside the gene matches. The CDR3 DNA follows: TGCGCCAGCAGCTCGGGCTCCACAGGGGCTGGGGTCTACGAGCAGTACTTC. It encodes CASSSGSTGAGVYEQYF.

CDR3 sequence reads: CASSLGLRGTEAFF. As DNA, the CDR3 is TGTGCCAGCAGCTTAGGCCTAAGGGGGACTGAAGCTTTCTTT. The chain has TRBV13 and TRBJ1-1; a possible D gene is TRBD1 (6 bases). The CDR3 is 14 amino acids. Germline V gene lookup returns CDR1 PRHDT and CDR2 FYEKMQ (reference sequence). V lost 0 bases to trimming and J lost 5 bases, with 10 bases between them.